Following are 16 T cell receptor beta chains from one sample sequenced in a study of T cells after yellow fever vaccination. MiXCR, applied by TCRdb to the 5' RACE reads, yields one record per CDR3 protein. The sample includes about 300,000 distinct CDR3 sequences, under 5% of them seen just once. The sequenced sample was PBMCs, obtained 5 days after the yellow fever booster vaccination. These receptors were obtained from a man aged 18 to 29 who received the YFV17D yellow fever vaccine.

This clonotype was seen a few times. CDR3 sequence reads: CATSDVGQNYGYTF. For the CDR3, the DNA is TGTGCCACCAGTGACGTCGGGCAGAACTATGGCTACACCTTC. This chain uses TRBV24-1 with TRBJ1-2; D is unresolved. The V and J ends lost 4 bases and 2 bases respectively, with 10 bases between them. The CDR3 loop spans 14 amino acids. CDR1 and CDR2 from the germline V gene are KGHDR and SFDVKD.

This chain joins TRBV3-1 and TRBJ1-6; D is unclear. The CDR3 has 14 amino acids. The germline V gene encodes CDR1 LGHDT and CDR2 YNNKEL (reference sequence). Deletions cut 3 bases from V and 8 bases from J, with 11 bases between. The CDR3 sequence: CASSQEVVDSPLHF. Here the CDR3 DNA reads TGTGCCAGCAGCCAGGAGGTGGTGGATTCACCCCTCCACTTT.

This clonotype was seen only a few times. The V call is TRBV7-2, the J call TRBJ1-5; possibly TRBD1 for D (6 bases). The CDR3 is 15 amino acids. The germline CDR1 and CDR2 sequences are SGHTA and FQGNSA. V was trimmed by 1 base and J by 6 bases, leaving 13 bases between them. The CDR3 loop reads CASSLGGRRGQPQHF. The CDR3, as DNA: TGTGCCAGCAGCTTAGGGGGGCGCCGGGGTCAGCCCCAGCATTTT.

A few counts support this clonotype. V is TRBV19 and J is TRBJ2-1; D assignment may be TRBD1 or TRBD2 (5 bases each). This CDR3 has 14 amino acids. V was clipped by 5 bases and J by 12 bases, with 20 bases between them. In germline, CDR1 is LNHDA, CDR2 SQIVND (reference sequence). The CDR3 coding sequence is TGTGCCAGTAGTCCTACGGGACGGTCGTCCCGGCAGTTCTTC. Protein: CASSPTGRSSRQFF.

The J gene is TRBJ2-2, the V gene TRBV11-2, with TRBD1 as a possible D gene (5 bases). V was pared by 8 bases and J by 4 bases, with 8 bases between. Germline V gene data show CDR1 as SGHAT and CDR2 as FQNNGV. The CDR3 sequence is 12 residues long. CDR3 nucleotide sequence: TGTGCCAGCCCGGACATCACCGGGGAGCTGTTTTTT. Translation gives CASPDITGELFF.

In this sample, this clonotype turned up many times. The genes are TRBV28 and TRBJ2-7; no clear D. With 6 bases removed from V and 3 bases from J, the gap between germline ends came to 12 bases. CDR3 length: 13 residues. Germline CDR1 reads MDHEN; CDR2 reads SYDVKM. The DNA for the CDR3 is TGTGCCAGCAGGCCGTCAGAAATCTACGAGCAGTACGTC. Its protein product is CASRPSEIYEQYV.

This clonotype showed up just a few times. The chain joins TRBV20-1 to TRBJ2-3, with TRBD2 as a possible D gene (5 bases). The CDR3 has 16 amino acids. V was pared by 0 bases and J by 0 bases, with 13 bases between. CDR1 is DFQATT, CDR2 SNEGSKA, per germline (reference sequence). The CDR3: CSARDTLGASTDTQYF. The CDR3 DNA sequence: TGCAGTGCTAGAGATACGTTGGGAGCTAGCACAGATACGCAGTATTTT.

The table lists this clonotype with many counts. The CDR3 coding sequence is TGTGCCAGCTCACCAGGGGGGAGTCAGCCCCAGCATTTT. It encodes CASSPGGSQPQHF. The chain combines TRBV18 with TRBJ1-5, with D possibly TRBD1 on 5 matching bases. This CDR3 has 13 amino acids. Germline CDR1 and CDR2: KGHSH and LQKENI. V was shortened by 2 bases and J by 6 bases, with 8 bases between the two germline ends.

This clonotype was recorded at least ten times. J is TRBJ1-2 and V is TRBV5-6; 9 bases are shared with TRBD1. The ends lost 0 bases at V and 9 bases at J; junction bases unmatched: 3. CDR3 length: 13 residues. Germline values: CDR1 SGHDT, CDR2 YYEEEE. This CDR3 reads CASSLDRGQSYTF. DNA for the CDR3: TGTGCCAGCAGCTTGGACAGGGGGCAAAGCTACACCTTC.

This clonotype was seen only a few times. CDR3 region: CSARLAVDQETQYF. The CDR3, as DNA: TGCAGTGCTAGACTAGCGGTGGACCAAGAGACCCAGTACTTC. The V gene is TRBV20-1, the J gene TRBJ2-5; 7 bases map to TRBD2. Germline lookup yields CDR1 DFQATT and CDR2 SNEGSKA (reference sequence). This CDR3 comprises 14 residues. With V trimmed by 2 bases and J by 0 bases, 3 bases remained unmatched.

The chain couples TRBV4-2 to TRBJ2-1, with 12 nucleotides matching TRBD2. Unmatched junction bases numbered 4, after V lost 4 bases and J lost 3 bases. Looked up from germline, CDR1 is LGHNA and CDR2 is YNFKEQ. The CDR3 extends over 16 amino acids. The CDR3 DNA reads as TGTGCCAGCAGCCGGGGACTAGCGGGCCTCTACAATGAGCAGTTCTTC. Residues: CASSRGLAGLYNEQFF.

The chain carries TRBV6-9 and TRBJ2-3; TRBD2 might be the D (5 bases). CDR1 and CDR2 (germline): MNHGY, SVAAGI. This CDR3 has 13 amino acids. Trimming left V 2 bases short and J 5 bases short, with 8 bases between. The CDR3 nucleotides are TGTGCCAGCAGTTATCATCGGGAAGATACGCAGTATTTT. Its protein is CASSYHREDTQYF.

This clonotype came up many times. The chain employs TRBV9 and TRBJ2-3; no definite D call. This CDR3 contains 14 residues. With 4 bases removed from V and 2 bases from J, the gap between germline ends came to 11 bases. Germline V CDR1 and CDR2: SGDLS, YYNGEE. CDR3 coding DNA: TGTGCCAGCAGCCTTGGAATCGACACAGATACGCAGTATTTT. This encodes CASSLGIDTDTQYF.

The chain uses TRBV5-5 and TRBJ1-2; D is unresolved. Trimming left V 0 bases short and J 4 bases short, with 10 bases between. CDR3 length equals 14 residues. Germline V lookup: CDR1 SGHKS, CDR2 YYEKEE (reference sequence). The CDR3 here is CASSLEGIGYGYTF. CDR3 sequence (DNA): TGTGCCAGCAGCTTGGAGGGTATTGGCTATGGCTACACCTTC.

In this sample, this clonotype turned up a few times. This chain's CDR3 is CASTPGEGRGNTIYF. The CDR3 region has the DNA TGTGCCAGCACCCCGGGCGAGGGACGAGGAAACACCATATATTTT. The chain recombines TRBV6-2 or TRBV6-3 with TRBJ1-3; D possibly corresponds to TRBD1 (5 bases). The germline CDR1 and CDR2 sequences are MNHEY and SVGEGT. Trimming pared 7 bases from V and 4 bases from J, leaving 17 bases between. The CDR3 totals 15 residues.

V gene TRBV29-1 combines with J gene TRBJ1-5; 8 nucleotides line up with TRBD1. Trimming at V came to 4 bases and at J to 6 bases, leaving 5 bases not matched to a gene. There are 13 residues in the CDR3. Germline CDR1 reads SQVTM; CDR2 reads ANQGSEA. The CDR3 sequence is CSVVDRESQPQHF. CDR3 coding DNA: TGCAGCGTTGTGGACAGGGAGAGTCAGCCCCAGCATTTT.